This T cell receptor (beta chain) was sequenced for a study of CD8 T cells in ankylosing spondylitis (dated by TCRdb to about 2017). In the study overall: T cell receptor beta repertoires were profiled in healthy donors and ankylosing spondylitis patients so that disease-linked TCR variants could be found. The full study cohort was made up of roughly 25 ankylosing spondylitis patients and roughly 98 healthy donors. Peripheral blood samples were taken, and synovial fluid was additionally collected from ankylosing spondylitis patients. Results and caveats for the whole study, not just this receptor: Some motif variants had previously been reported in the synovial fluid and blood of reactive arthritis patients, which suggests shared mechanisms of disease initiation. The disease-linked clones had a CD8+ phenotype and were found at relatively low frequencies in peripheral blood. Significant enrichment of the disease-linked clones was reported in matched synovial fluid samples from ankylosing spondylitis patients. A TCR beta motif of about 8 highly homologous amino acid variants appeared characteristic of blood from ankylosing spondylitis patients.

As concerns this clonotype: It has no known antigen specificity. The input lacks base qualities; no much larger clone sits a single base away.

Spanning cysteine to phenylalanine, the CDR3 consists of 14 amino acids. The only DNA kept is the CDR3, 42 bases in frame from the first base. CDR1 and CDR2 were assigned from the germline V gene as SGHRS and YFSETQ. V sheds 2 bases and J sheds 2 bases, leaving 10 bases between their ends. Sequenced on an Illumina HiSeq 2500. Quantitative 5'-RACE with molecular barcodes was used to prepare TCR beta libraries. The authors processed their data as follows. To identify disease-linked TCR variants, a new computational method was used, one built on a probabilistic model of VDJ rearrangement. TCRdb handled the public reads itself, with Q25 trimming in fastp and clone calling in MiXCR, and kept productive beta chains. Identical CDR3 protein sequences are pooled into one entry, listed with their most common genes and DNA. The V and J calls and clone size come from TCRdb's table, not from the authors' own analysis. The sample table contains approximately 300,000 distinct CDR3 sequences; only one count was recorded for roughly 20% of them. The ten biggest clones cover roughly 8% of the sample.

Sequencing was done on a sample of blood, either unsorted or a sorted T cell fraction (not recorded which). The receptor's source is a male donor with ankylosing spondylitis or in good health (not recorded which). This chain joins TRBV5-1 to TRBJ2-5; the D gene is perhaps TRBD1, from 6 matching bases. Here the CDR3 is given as CASSLQGPQETQYF. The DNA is TGCGCCAGCAGCTTACAGGGTCCGCAAGAGACCCAGTACTTC.